Below, 32 T cell receptor beta chains from the same sample are listed, as sequenced in a study of siplizumab effects on memory and regulatory T cells. TCRdb's copy holds only in-frame clones and misses some; the assay was immunoSEQ multiplex PCR. Of about 69,000 clones listed, 80% to 90% are singletons. Sequenced: Tregs sorted from blood. These receptors came from a human donor in good health.

Here the CDR3 reads CASSPGVEQFF. DNA for the CDR3: TGTGCCAGCTCACCGGGGGTAGAGCAGTTCTTC. The chain links TRBV18 to TRBJ2-1, with D perhaps being TRBD1 or TRBD2 (5 bases each). Germline loops: CDR1 KGHSH, CDR2 LQKENI. V lost 3 bases, J lost 10 bases, and 7 bases lay in between. The CDR3 spans 11 residues.

V and J are TRBV6-1 and TRBJ2-1, with 7 bases fitting TRBD2. Germline CDR1 and CDR2: MNHNS and SASEGT. V was clipped by 5 bases and J by 5 bases; unmatched bases: 3. The CDR3 sequence is 13 residues long. In nucleotides, the CDR3 is TGTGCCAGCAGTAGCGGGACTAACAATGAGCAGTTCTTC. Translation gives CASSSGTNNEQFF.

This chain links TRBV10-3 with TRBJ1-1; no firm D call. The CDR3 has 12 amino acids. V was shortened by 1 base and J by 7 bases, with 7 bases between the two germline ends. The V gene's germline CDR1 is ENHRY and CDR2 SYGVKD. This chain's CDR3 is CAISELNGEAFF. The CDR3, as DNA: TGTGCCATCAGTGAGTTAAACGGTGAAGCTTTCTTT.

This sequence joins TRBV11-3 and TRBJ2-3, with D perhaps TRBD1 (5 bases). The ends were cut back, 5 bases at V and 8 bases at J, with 17 bases in the middle. The CDR3 runs to 14 residues. The germline CDR1 and CDR2 sequences are SGHNT and YENEEA. DNA for the CDR3: TGTGCCAGCAGCGCAGGGCGTACGGGCGTTACGCAGTATTTT. Translation gives CASSAGRTGVTQYF.

V gene TRBV5-1 combines with J gene TRBJ2-4, with D possibly being TRBD2 (6 bases). The CDR3 consists of 15 residues. Trimming took 3 bases from V and 3 from J, leaving 13 bases between them. Germline CDR1 SGHRS, CDR2 YFSETQ. The CDR3 coding sequence is TGCGCCAGCAGCTCCCAGGGAGGAGGCAAAAACATTCAGTACTTC. Protein: CASSSQGGGKNIQYF.

This rearrangement joins TRBV5-1 to TRBJ1-1; a possible D gene is TRBD1 (6 bases). V lost 1 base, J lost 0 bases, and 7 bases lay in between. This CDR3 has 14 residues. The germline gives CDR1 SGHRS, CDR2 YFSETQ. CDR3 region: CASSLPGVNTEAFF. The CDR3 DNA follows: TGCGCCAGCAGCTTGCCAGGGGTGAACACTGAAGCTTTCTTT.

V gene TRBV27 combines with J gene TRBJ1-3; D ambiguous. The germline gives CDR1 MNHEY, CDR2 SMNVEV (reference sequence). The ends were cut back, 2 bases at V and 4 bases at J, with 6 bases in the middle. The CDR3 runs to 13 residues. The CDR3 DNA sequence: TGTGCCAGCAGTTTAGTCCGCGGAAACACCATATATTTT. Translated, it gives CASSLVRGNTIYF.

This chain's CDR3 is CASSQEDRGNYGYTF. CDR3 in DNA: TGCGCCAGCAGCCAGGAGGACAGGGGAAACTATGGCTACACCTTC. The rearrangement joins TRBV4-1 to TRBJ1-2; 9 nucleotides align to TRBD1. This CDR3 has 15 residues. Germline V gives CDR1 MGHRA, CDR2 YSYEKL. Losses at the gene ends were 3 bases for V and 2 bases for J; bases not matched to a gene: 4.

This clone was counted a few times. The J gene is TRBJ1-1, the V gene TRBV5-1, with no clear D. Per germline, CDR1 SGHRS and CDR2 YFSETQ. The CDR3 sequence is 13 residues long. The V and J ends lost 0 bases and 3 bases respectively, with 6 bases between them. The CDR3 is CASSLGRYTEAFF. The CDR3 DNA is TGCGCCAGCAGCTTGGGAAGGTACACTGAAGCTTTCTTT.

This clone was picked up one time. The chain couples TRBV5-1 to TRBJ2-1, with D possibly matching TRBD2 (6 bases). The V and J ends lost 4 bases and 6 bases respectively, with 20 bases between them. The CDR3 sequence is 16 residues long. The germline CDR1 and CDR2 sequences are SGHRS and YFSETQ. The CDR3 nucleotides are TGCGCCAGCAGCCACACGGCGGGACCCTGGGGCAATGAGCAGTTCTTC. As protein: CASSHTAGPWGNEQFF.

V usage is TRBV5-4 and J usage is TRBJ2-5; no firm D call. Trimming shortened V by 0 bases and J by 3 bases, and 9 bases separated the two germline ends. The length of the CDR3 is 14 residues. The germline V gene has CDR1 SGHNT and CDR2 YYREEE (reference sequence). CDR3 region: CASSLGTNKETQYF. The CDR3 coding sequence is TGTGCCAGCAGCTTGGGTACTAACAAAGAGACCCAGTACTTC.

The chain is built from TRBV27 and TRBJ2-7; 14 bases are shared with TRBD2. J was trimmed by 3 bases and V by 6 bases; bases with no gene match: 4. Germline V gene lookup returns CDR1 MNHEY and CDR2 SMNVEV (reference sequence). The CDR3 contains 15 residues. Written as DNA, the CDR3 is TGTGCCAGCAGACCAGGGACTAGCGGGGGCTACGAGCAGTACTTC. Its protein product is CASRPGTSGGYEQYF.

V usage is TRBV19 and J usage is TRBJ2-2; 7 nucleotides line up with TRBD2. The germline CDR1 and CDR2 sequences are LNHDA and SQIVND (reference sequence). The V and J ends lost 5 bases and 6 bases, in that order; junction bases with no gene match: 9. The CDR3 runs 15 residues. The chain's CDR3 is CASSVVGGSAGELFF. CDR3 sequence (DNA): TGTGCCAGTAGTGTCGTTGGCGGGAGCGCCGGGGAGCTGTTTTTT.

V and J are TRBV5-6 and TRBJ2-1, with TRBD2 matching 11 bases. Germline V gene lookup returns CDR1 SGHDT and CDR2 YYEEEE. The length of the CDR3 is 16 residues. V gave up 0 bases and J gave up 3 bases; unmatched junction bases: 2. CDR3 DNA sequence: TGTGCCAGCAGCTTGGTCGGGACTAGCGGCTACAATGAGCAGTTCTTC. Its protein is CASSLVGTSGYNEQFF.

The rearrangement links TRBV5-5 to TRBJ2-7; 9 bases are shared with TRBD2. The CDR3 extends over 15 amino acids. V lost 0 bases and J lost 2; bases outside the gene matches: 3. CDR1 and CDR2 from the germline V gene are SGHKS and YYEKEE (reference sequence). The CDR3 DNA is TGTGCCAGCAGCTTGGGAACTAGCGGGCCCTACGAGCAGTACTTC. It encodes CASSLGTSGPYEQYF.

The chain is built from TRBV5-1 and TRBJ2-5; the match to TRBD2 covers 7 bases. The V and J ends lost 4 bases and 5 bases, in that order; junction bases with no gene match: 5. The CDR3 has 13 amino acids. CDR1 and CDR2 from the germline V gene are SGHRS and YFSETQ. CDR3 sequence (DNA): TGCGCCAGCAGCCCCGGGGAGGGGGAGACCCAGTACTTC. Its translation is CASSPGEGETQYF.

A few counts support this clone. V gene TRBV4-3 combines with J gene TRBJ2-2; D unclear. The V and J ends lost 0 bases and 7 bases respectively, with 15 bases between them. This CDR3 contains 16 residues. Germline assignment: CDR1 LGHNA and CDR2 YSLEER. The CDR3 DNA sequence: TGCGCCAGCAGCCAAGAAGCTAATTCCCGCAGCGGGGAGCTGTTTTTT. Its translation: CASSQEANSRSGELFF.

The rearrangement joins TRBV10-3 to TRBJ2-1; 7 bases are shared with TRBD1. Looked up from germline, CDR1 is ENHRY and CDR2 is SYGVKD. The CDR3 length is 15 residues. V trimming: 0 bases; J trimming: 7 bases; junction bases outside the gene matches: 6. CDR3: CAISESRQGTNEQFF. DNA of the CDR3: TGTGCCATCAGTGAGTCGAGACAGGGAACGAATGAGCAGTTCTTC.

This chain links TRBV7-8 with TRBJ2-7; 7 bases map to TRBD1. This CDR3 comprises 15 residues. The germline V gene encodes CDR1 SGHVS and CDR2 FQNEAQ. The trim removed 5 bases at V and 2 bases at J, leaving 9 bases unmatched. DNA of the CDR3: TGTGCCAGCAGCGTAGACAGGGCAAGGGCCTACGAGCAGTACTTC. It is translated as CASSVDRARAYEQYF. Full variable domain (remainder filled in from reference TRBV7-8 and TRBJ2-7): GAGVSQSPRYKVAKRGQDVALRCDPISGHVSLFWYQQALGQGPEFLTYFQNEAQLDKSGLPSDRFFAERPEGSVSTLKIQRTQQEDSAVYLCASSVDRARAYEQYFGPGTRLTVT.

The V gene is TRBV28, the J gene TRBJ2-5, with 7 bases that match TRBD2. This CDR3 spans 16 amino acids. CDR1 MDHEN and CDR2 SYDVKM come from the germline V gene. J lost 2 bases, V lost 5 bases, and 11 bases had no gene match. The CDR3 coding sequence is TGTGCCAGCAGTCCCTTGAAGCGGGGAGGGCAAGAGACCCAGTACTTC. Translating gives CASSPLKRGGQETQYF.

V usage is TRBV5-1 and J usage is TRBJ2-2, with D perhaps matching TRBD1 (5 bases). The CDR3 has 15 residues. CDR1 is SGHRS, CDR2 YFSETQ, per germline. V gave up 1 base and J gave up 3 bases, with 10 bases separating them. The CDR3 DNA reads as TGCGCCAGCAGCTTGCTAGGGGTAGACACCGGGGAGCTGTTTTTT. Protein product: CASSLLGVDTGELFF.

The chain links TRBV15 to TRBJ1-1, with D uncertain. The V gene's germline CDR1 is LNHNV and CDR2 YYDKDF (reference sequence). With 1 base removed from V and 4 bases from J, the gap between germline ends came to 4 bases. The CDR3 runs to 12 residues. For the CDR3, the DNA is TGTGCCACCAGCAGAGCAGGCACTGAAGCTTTCTTT. Residues: CATSRAGTEAFF.

The chain joins TRBV5-1 to TRBJ2-2; TRBD1 is a possible D gene (6 bases). Trimming cost V 4 bases and J 3 bases, with 13 bases left between them. There are 15 residues in the CDR3. CDR1 is SGHRS, CDR2 YFSETQ, per germline. CDR3 DNA: TGCGCCAGCAGCCTCCGGGACATCTACACCGGGGAGCTGTTTTTT. Its translation: CASSLRDIYTGELFF.

The CDR3 region has the DNA TGTGCCAGCAGCGTAGGGGGGCCCAAAAACATTCAGTACTTC. Its protein product is CASSVGGPKNIQYF. V and J are TRBV9 and TRBJ2-4; weak D call: TRBD1 (6 bases). Trimming cost V 0 bases and J 2 bases, with 6 bases left between them. CDR3 length: 14 amino acids. From germline, CDR1 is SGDLS and CDR2 YYNGEE.

This clone was found many times. The J gene is TRBJ2-2, the V gene TRBV7-9, with 8 bases aligning to TRBD1. The V gene's germline CDR1 is SEHNR and CDR2 FQNEAQ (reference sequence). The CDR3 length is 18 residues. The J segment lost 4 bases and the V segment lost 2 bases, leaving 12 bases of the junction unmatched. CDR3 in amino acids: CASSLPTRGHRGTGELFF. CDR3 DNA: TGTGCCAGCAGCTTACCAACCAGGGGGCATCGGGGCACCGGGGAGCTGTTTTTT.

The chain couples TRBV19 to TRBJ2-3, with 7 nucleotides matching TRBD1. The CDR3 is 16 residues long. CDR1 and CDR2 from the germline V gene are LNHDA and SQIVND (reference sequence). V shed 1 base and J 3 bases; nucleotides not matched to a gene: 7. CDR3: CASSIAGTVRTDTQYF. The DNA for the CDR3 is TGTGCCAGTAGTATAGCCGGGACAGTTAGGACAGATACGCAGTATTTT. The full variable domain, rest sourced from reference TRBV19 and TRBJ2-3, is DGGITQSPKYLFRKEGQNVTLSCEQNLNHDAMYWYRQDPGQGLRLIYYSQIVNDFQKGDIAEGYSVSREKKESFPLTVTSAQKNPTAFYLCASSIAGTVRTDTQYFGPGTRLTVL.

The chain couples TRBV4-1 to TRBJ1-1; possibly TRBD1 for D (5 bases). Deletions cut 5 bases from V and 4 bases from J, with 20 bases between. Germline-derived CDR1 and CDR2 are MGHRA and YSYEKL. The CDR3 sequence is 16 residues long. The CDR3 sequence is CASSSGQGSRRTEAFF. In nucleotides, the CDR3 is TGCGCCAGCAGCTCAGGGCAGGGATCGAGGCGCACTGAAGCTTTCTTT.

This clone has only one observation. This chain connects TRBV12-5 to TRBJ2-7; maybe TRBD1 (6 bases). CDR3 length equals 13 residues. V gave up 1 base and J gave up 2 bases, with 6 bases separating them. Germline V lookup: CDR1 LGHNT, CDR2 FRNRAP. CDR3 protein: CASGLGQAYEQYF. CDR3 sequence (DNA): TGTGCTAGTGGTTTGGGACAGGCCTACGAGCAGTACTTC.

This rearrangement joins TRBV7-9 to TRBJ2-3, with TRBD2 matching 7 bases. The germline CDR1 and CDR2 sequences are SEHNR and FQNEAQ (reference sequence). V lost 1 base to trimming and J lost 6 bases; unmatched junction nucleotides: 7. The CDR3 is made up of 15 amino acids. CDR3 nucleotide sequence: TGTGCCAGCAGCTTAGGGGGCGGGAGAACGGATACGCAGTATTTT. Encoded protein: CASSLGGGRTDTQYF.

The genes are TRBV28 and TRBJ1-1, with a possible D match to TRBD1 (5 bases). Germline CDR1 and CDR2: MDHEN and SYDVKM. The CDR3 totals 14 residues. V was trimmed by 6 bases and J by 0 bases, leaving 11 bases between them. The DNA of the CDR3 is TGTGCCAGCAGGGTAACAGGCTTGAACACTGAAGCTTTCTTT. Translated: CASRVTGLNTEAFF.

The chain couples TRBV27 to TRBJ2-2; 13 nucleotides align to TRBD2. Looked up from germline, CDR1 is MNHEY and CDR2 is SMNVEV (reference sequence). Trimming cost V 3 bases and J 7 bases; bases outside gene matches: 8. The CDR3 is 17 amino acids. DNA for the CDR3: TGTGCCAGCAGTTTTCTAGGACTAGCGGGAGAGGGCGGGGAGCTGTTTTTT. Its translation is CASSFLGLAGEGGELFF.

The gene calls are TRBV7-9 and TRBJ2-5; 8 bases align to TRBD2. CDR1 and CDR2 (germline): SEHNR, FQNEAQ (reference sequence). The CDR3 extends over 14 amino acids. V shed 4 bases and J 4 bases; nucleotides not matched to a gene: 5. CDR3 residues: CASSSRTSRETQYF. DNA of the CDR3: TGTGCCAGCAGCTCCCGGACTAGCAGAGAGACCCAGTACTTC.